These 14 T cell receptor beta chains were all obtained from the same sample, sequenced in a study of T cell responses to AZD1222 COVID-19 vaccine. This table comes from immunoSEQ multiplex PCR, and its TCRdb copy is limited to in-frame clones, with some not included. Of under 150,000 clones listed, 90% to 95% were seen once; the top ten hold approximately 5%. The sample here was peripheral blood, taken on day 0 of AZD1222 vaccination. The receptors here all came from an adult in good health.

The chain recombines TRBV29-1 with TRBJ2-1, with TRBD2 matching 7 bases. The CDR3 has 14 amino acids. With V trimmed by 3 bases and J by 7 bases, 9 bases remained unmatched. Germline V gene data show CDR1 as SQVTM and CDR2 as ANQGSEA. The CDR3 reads CSVDGGRGWNEQFF. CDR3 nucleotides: TGCAGCGTTGACGGTGGGCGGGGGTGGAATGAGCAGTTCTTC.

The CDR3 sequence: CASSLGPTAPQKEQYF. The CDR3 DNA follows: TGCGCCAGCAGCTTGGGCCCTACCGCGCCACAAAAAGAGCAGTACTTC. The genes are TRBV5-1 and TRBJ2-7; D gene unclear. Germline lookup yields CDR1 SGHRS and CDR2 YFSETQ. The CDR3 runs to 16 residues. Trimming pared 0 bases from V and 7 bases from J, leaving 20 bases between.

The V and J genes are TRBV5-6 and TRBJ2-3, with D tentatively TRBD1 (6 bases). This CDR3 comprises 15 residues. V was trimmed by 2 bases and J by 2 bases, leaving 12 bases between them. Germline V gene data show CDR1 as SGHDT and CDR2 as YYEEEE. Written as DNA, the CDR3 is TGTGCCAGCAGCTTACTTTCAGGGGACACAGATACGCAGTATTTT. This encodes CASSLLSGDTDTQYF.

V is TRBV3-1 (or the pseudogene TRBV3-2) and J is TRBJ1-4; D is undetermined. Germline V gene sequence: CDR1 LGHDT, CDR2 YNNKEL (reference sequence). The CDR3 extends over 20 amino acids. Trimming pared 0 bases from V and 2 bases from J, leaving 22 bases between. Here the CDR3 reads CASSQEALYCSEVTNEKLFF. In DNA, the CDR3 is TGTGCCAGCAGCCAAGAAGCCCTCTACTGTTCAGAGGTGACTAATGAAAAACTGTTTTTT.

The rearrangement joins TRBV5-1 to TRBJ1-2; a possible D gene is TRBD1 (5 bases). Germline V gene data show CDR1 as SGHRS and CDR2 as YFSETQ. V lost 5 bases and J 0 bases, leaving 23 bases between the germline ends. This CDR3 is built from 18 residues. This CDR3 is CASSHSARDPETNYGYTF. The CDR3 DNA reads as TGCGCCAGCAGTCACAGCGCCCGGGACCCAGAAACTAACTATGGCTACACCTTC.

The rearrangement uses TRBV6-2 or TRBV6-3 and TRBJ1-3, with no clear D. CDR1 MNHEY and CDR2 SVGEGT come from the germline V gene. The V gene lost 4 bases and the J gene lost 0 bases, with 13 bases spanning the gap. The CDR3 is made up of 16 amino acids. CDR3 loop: CASSFLPGSSGNTIYF. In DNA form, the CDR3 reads TGTGCCAGCAGTTTCTTGCCGGGGAGCTCTGGAAACACCATATATTTT.

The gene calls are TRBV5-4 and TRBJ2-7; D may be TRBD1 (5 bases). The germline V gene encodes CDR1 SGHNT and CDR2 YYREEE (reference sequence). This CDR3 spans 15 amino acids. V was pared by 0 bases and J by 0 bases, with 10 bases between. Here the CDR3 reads CASSLDRTGSYEQYF. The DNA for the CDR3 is TGTGCCAGCAGCTTGGATCGAACAGGCTCCTACGAGCAGTACTTC. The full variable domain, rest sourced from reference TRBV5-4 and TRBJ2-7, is ETGVTQSPTHLIKTRGQQVTLRCSSQSGHNTVSWYQQALGQGPQFIFQYYREEENGRGNFPPRFSGLQFPNYSSELNVNALELDDSALYLCASSLDRTGSYEQYFGPGTRLTVT.

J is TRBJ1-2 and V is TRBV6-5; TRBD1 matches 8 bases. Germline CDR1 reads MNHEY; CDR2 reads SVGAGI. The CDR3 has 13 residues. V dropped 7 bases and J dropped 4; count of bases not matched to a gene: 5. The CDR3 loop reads CASIGDRTYGYTF. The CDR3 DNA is TGTGCCAGCATTGGGGACAGGACCTATGGCTACACCTTC.

The CDR3 loop is CASSPPGQRGGTDTQYF. The CDR3 DNA sequence: TGTGCCAGCTCACCACCGGGACAGCGGGGGGGCACAGATACGCAGTATTTT. The rearrangement joins TRBV18 to TRBJ2-3; 9 bases align to TRBD2. Trimming took 0 bases from V and 1 from J; bases not matched to a gene: 5. This CDR3 comprises 17 residues. The germline V gene has CDR1 KGHSH and CDR2 LQKENI.

For the CDR3, the DNA is TGTGCCAGCAGCTTCGGATCAAACACTGAAGCTTTCTTT. Its translation is CASSFGSNTEAFF. The chain recombines TRBV7-2 with TRBJ1-1, with D uncertain. Germline values: CDR1 SGHTA, CDR2 FQGNSA. Trimming shortened V by 3 bases and J by 2 bases, and 7 bases separated the two germline ends. The CDR3 is 13 residues long.

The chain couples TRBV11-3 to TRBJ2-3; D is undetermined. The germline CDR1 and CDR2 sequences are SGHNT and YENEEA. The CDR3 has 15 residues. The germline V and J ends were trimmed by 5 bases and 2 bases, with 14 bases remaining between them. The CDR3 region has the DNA TGTGCCAGCAGCCGAATCGGCTCCGCCACAGATACGCAGTATTTT. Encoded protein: CASSRIGSATDTQYF.

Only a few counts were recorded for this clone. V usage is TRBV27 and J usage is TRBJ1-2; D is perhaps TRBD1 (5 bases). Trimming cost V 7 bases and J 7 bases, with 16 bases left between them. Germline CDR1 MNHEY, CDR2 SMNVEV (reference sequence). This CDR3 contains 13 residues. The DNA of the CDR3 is TGTGCCAGCATGGAGGGAGGGAGGGGTGGCTACACCTTC. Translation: CASMEGGRGGYTF.

This CDR3 reads CTSSQPRGSFIDTQYF. The DNA for the CDR3 is TGCACCAGCAGCCAGCCCAGGGGTAGCTTCATCGATACGCAGTATTTT. V is TRBV1 and J is TRBJ2-3; TRBD1 reflects the table's D call only, with no check against the DNA. TRBV1 is shown as a pseudogene. The CDR3 runs to 16 residues.

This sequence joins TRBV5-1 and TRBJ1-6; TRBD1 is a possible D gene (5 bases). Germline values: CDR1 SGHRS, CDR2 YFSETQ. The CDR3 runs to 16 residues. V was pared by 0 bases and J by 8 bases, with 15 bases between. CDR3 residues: CASSLVAGTVDSPLHF. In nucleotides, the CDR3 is TGCGCCAGCAGCTTGGTCGCTGGGACGGTGGATTCACCCCTCCACTTT.